This T cell receptor beta chain was identified during a study of control samples from healthy donors and cancer patients. TCRdb keeps only in-frame clones here, not all; method: immunoSEQ multiplex PCR. The repertoire holds some 28,000 clones, 70% to 85% seen once, with under 25% in the top ten. Trimming left V 4 bases short and J 1 base short, with 9 bases between. This CDR3 is 14 amino acids long. Germline lookup yields CDR1 LNHDA and CDR2 SQIVND (reference sequence). Specimen: PBMCs. The genes are TRBV19 and TRBJ2-3; D is perhaps TRBD2 (5 bases). This sequence originates from a man in his 60s with head and neck cancer. Here the CDR3 DNA reads TGTGCCAGTAGTACTTGGACTCGCACAGATACGCAGTATTTT. Its protein is CASSTWTRTDTQYF.